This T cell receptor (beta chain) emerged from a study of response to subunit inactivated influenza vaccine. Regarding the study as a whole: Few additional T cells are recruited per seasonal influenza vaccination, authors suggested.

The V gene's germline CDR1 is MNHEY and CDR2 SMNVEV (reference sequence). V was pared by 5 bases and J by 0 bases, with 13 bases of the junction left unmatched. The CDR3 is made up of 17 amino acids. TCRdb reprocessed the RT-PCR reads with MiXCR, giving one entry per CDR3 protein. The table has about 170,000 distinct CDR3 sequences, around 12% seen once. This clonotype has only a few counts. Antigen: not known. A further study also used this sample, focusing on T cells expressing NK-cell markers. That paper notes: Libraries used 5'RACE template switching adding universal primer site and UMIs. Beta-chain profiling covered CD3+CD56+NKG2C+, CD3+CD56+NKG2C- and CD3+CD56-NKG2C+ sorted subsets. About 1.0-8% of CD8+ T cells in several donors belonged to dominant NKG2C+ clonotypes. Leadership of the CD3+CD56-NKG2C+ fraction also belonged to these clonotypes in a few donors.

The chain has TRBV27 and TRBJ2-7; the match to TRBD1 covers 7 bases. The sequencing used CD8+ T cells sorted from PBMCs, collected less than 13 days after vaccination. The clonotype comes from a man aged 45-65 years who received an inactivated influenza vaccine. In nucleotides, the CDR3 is TGTGCCAGCAGTATCGGGCCGACAGGGAGTGCCTCCTACGAGCAGTACTTC. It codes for CASSIGPTGSASYEQYF.